This entry lists 9 T cell receptor beta chains sequenced from one sample in a study of cytomegalovirus exposure and HLA in healthy donors. The PCR ran on 60 Vbeta and 13 Jbeta primers. Assay: immunoSEQ multiplex PCR; the TCRdb copy retains only in-frame clones and omits some. The repertoire holds about 140,000 clones, with just under 85% as singletons. Source material: PBMCs. These receptors all come from a woman in her thirties or forties in good health and CMV-seronegative.

The table lists this clone with a few counts. This sequence joins TRBV29-1 and TRBJ1-5; D is possibly TRBD1 (6 bases). Trimming left V 7 bases short and J 3 bases short, with 10 bases between. This CDR3 has 12 amino acids. Germline CDR1 and CDR2: SQVTM and ANQGSEA. This CDR3 reads CSAGQFNQPQHF. Written as DNA, the CDR3 is TGCAGCGCTGGACAGTTCAATCAGCCCCAGCATTTT.

V is TRBV18 and J is TRBJ2-3, with TRBD2 matching over 10 bases. The ends lost 2 bases at V and 3 bases at J; junction bases unmatched: 8. CDR3 length: 17 amino acids. CDR1 KGHSH and CDR2 LQKENI come from the germline V gene. The CDR3, as DNA: TGTGCCAGCTCACCAAGCAGAGAACTAGCGGGAACAGATACGCAGTATTTT. Amino acids: CASSPSRELAGTDTQYF.

The rearrangement joins TRBV28 to TRBJ1-2, with D hard to call. The length of the CDR3 is 13 residues. Germline loops: CDR1 MDHEN, CDR2 SYDVKM. The ends were cut back, 3 bases at V and 4 bases at J, with 9 bases in the middle. The CDR3 DNA reads TGTGCCAGCAGTTTGTTGAGAATCTATGGCTACACCTTC. This codes for CASSLLRIYGYTF.

The chain recombines TRBV6-1 with TRBJ1-2; D may be TRBD1 (5 bases). This CDR3 region has 14 residues. The germline V gene has CDR1 MNHNS and CDR2 SASEGT. V lost 3 bases and J 8 bases, leaving 16 bases between the germline ends. CDR3 bases: TGTGCCAGCAGTGATGGGCAGGGATGGGAAGGCTACACCTTC. Translating gives CASSDGQGWEGYTF.

The chain recombines TRBV7-9 with TRBJ1-4; 7 bases align to TRBD1. CDR3 length equals 13 residues. The V and J ends lost 3 bases and 11 bases, in that order; junction bases with no gene match: 6. Germline lookup yields CDR1 SEHNR and CDR2 FQNEAQ (reference sequence). The CDR3 nucleotides read TGTGCCAGCAGCTTGTCCACAGGGGCCAAACTGTTTTTT. The encoded protein is CASSLSTGAKLFF.

This clone was found a few times. The V call is TRBV27, the J call TRBJ2-1, with D perhaps matching TRBD2 (6 bases). Germline V CDR1 and CDR2: MNHEY, SMNVEV (reference sequence). Trimming left V 7 bases short and J 4 bases short, with 11 bases between. The CDR3 covers 13 residues. The CDR3 is CASIDGTYNEQFF. CDR3 nucleotides: TGTGCCAGCATTGACGGGACTTACAATGAGCAGTTCTTC.

The CDR3 here is CASTALAGGTQYF. The CDR3 DNA follows: TGTGCCAGCACCGCACTAGCGGGCGGGACCCAGTACTTC. This chain links TRBV28 with TRBJ2-5; 9 bases are shared with TRBD2. Germline CDR1 and CDR2: MDHEN and SYDVKM. The CDR3 extends over 13 amino acids. The V gene end was trimmed by 7 bases and the J gene end by 7 bases; junction bases not matched to a gene: 7.

This CDR3 reads CAISEAGSDTEAFF. The CDR3, as DNA: TGTGCCATCAGTGAGGCAGGATCGGACACTGAAGCTTTCTTT. The V call is TRBV10-3, the J call TRBJ1-1; no reliable D call. Per germline, CDR1 ENHRY and CDR2 SYGVKD. The CDR3 sequence is 14 residues long. Trimming took off 2 bases at V and 3 bases at J, with 10 bases between the two ends.

As DNA, the CDR3 is TGTGCCAGTAGTAGACAAACGTTCTTCGATGAGCAGTTCTTC. This translates into CASSRQTFFDEQFF. V usage is TRBV19 and J usage is TRBJ2-1; D gene ambiguous. CDR1 and CDR2 from the germline V gene are LNHDA and SQIVND (reference sequence). CDR3 length: 14 residues. The V gene lost 4 bases and the J gene lost 8 bases, with 15 bases spanning the gap.